The 20 T cell receptor beta chains below come from one sample, sequenced in a study of T-cell reconstitution after alpha-beta-depleted transplantation in children. A TCRbeta library incorporating unique molecular identifiers was prepared. TCRdb reanalysed the PCR reads using MiXCR and keeps one entry per CDR3 protein. Of nearly 200,000 distinct CDR3 sequences in the sample, 5% to 7.5% were seen once. The sample consisted of PBMCs, taken before TCRalphabeta/CD19-depleted stem cell transplant. These TCRs come from a girl in the first two years of life with combined immunodeficiency, due to receive a stem cell transplant.

This clonotype was detected ten times or more. This chain joins TRBV7-2 and TRBJ2-3; D is undetermined. This CDR3 contains 14 residues. Germline assignment: CDR1 SGHTA and CDR2 FQGNSA. V was shortened by 5 bases and J by 4 bases, with 13 bases between the two germline ends. The CDR3: CASSPLGPADTQYF. The CDR3 nucleotides read TGTGCCAGCAGCCCTCTAGGTCCCGCAGATACGCAGTATTTT. Combining the CDR3 with reference TRBV7-2 and TRBJ2-3 gives the whole variable domain GAGVSQSPSNKVTEKGKDVELRCDPISGHTALYWYRQSLGQGLEFLIYFQGNSAPDKSGLPSDRFSAERTGGSVSTLTIQRTQQEDSAVYLCASSPLGPADTQYFGPGTRLTVL.

The gene calls are TRBV30 and TRBJ2-5, with D unresolved. The V end was cut by 4 bases, the J end by 3 bases, with 6 bases between. The CDR3 runs to 11 residues. The germline CDR1 and CDR2 sequences are GTSNPN and SVGIG (reference sequence). CDR3 nucleotides: TGTGCCTGGAAGGCCGAAGAGACCCAGTACTTC. It translates to CAWKAEETQYF.

This clonotype was counted many times. This chain links TRBV27 with TRBJ2-1, with D hard to call. The CDR3 is 16 residues long. V shed 0 bases and J shed 8 bases, with 17 bases lying between them. Per germline, CDR1 MNHEY and CDR2 SMNVEV (reference sequence). DNA for the CDR3: TGTGCCAGCAGTTTATCGCGATGGGCCCAAGGCGATGAGCAGTTCTTC. Its translation: CASSLSRWAQGDEQFF.

This clonotype was found many times. This chain connects TRBV20-1 to TRBJ2-3; D gene ambiguous. The CDR3 extends over 12 amino acids. Trimming left V 4 bases short and J 9 bases short, with 14 bases between. Germline V gene sequence: CDR1 DFQATT, CDR2 SNEGSKA (reference sequence). As DNA, the CDR3 is TGCAGTGCTACGACCGACTGGGGAACGCAGTATTTT. This sequence encodes CSATTDWGTQYF.

This clonotype was counted ten times or more. The rearrangement links TRBV5-7 to TRBJ2-6; possible D gene TRBD1, 5 bases. TRBV5-7 is an ORF, and what it does is uncertain. V was clipped by 0 bases and J by 0 bases, with 19 bases between them. This CDR3 region has 20 residues. CDR3 nucleotide sequence: TGTGCCAGCAGCTTGGAGGTTTTCATGGACAAGCCCTCTGGGGCCAACGTCCTGACTTTC. Its translation is CASSLEVFMDKPSGANVLTF.

This clonotype has ten or more counts. CDR3 coding DNA: TGTGCCAGCAGTCCCCCGGGACTCCTTTACAATGAGCAGTTCTTC. Its protein is CASSPPGLLYNEQFF. The chain recombines TRBV6-5 with TRBJ2-1; the D gene is possibly TRBD2 (6 bases). The CDR3 has 15 residues. Germline lookup yields CDR1 MNHEY and CDR2 SVGAGI. V lost 5 bases, J lost 4 bases, and 15 bases lay in between.

This clonotype was observed at least ten times. The V and J genes are TRBV25-1 and TRBJ1-1; TRBD1 might be the D (6 bases). V was clipped by 4 bases and J by 1 base, with 16 bases between them. This CDR3 spans 16 amino acids. Germline V gives CDR1 MGHDK, CDR2 SYGVNS. DNA for the CDR3: TGTGCCAGCAGTGTCTATTTACAGGGAGGGAACACTGAAGCTTTCTTT. Its protein is CASSVYLQGGNTEAFF.

This clonotype was counted ten times or more. The chain is built from TRBV7-8 and TRBJ1-1; no clear D. Germline values: CDR1 SGHVS, CDR2 FQNEAQ. The CDR3 runs to 14 residues. V was cut by 5 bases and J by 3 bases, with 13 bases left in between. The CDR3 sequence: CASSLYGRDTEAFF. The CDR3 DNA follows: TGTGCCAGCAGCCTTTACGGGAGGGACACTGAAGCTTTCTTT.

This clonotype was counted ten times or more. V usage is TRBV5-1 and J usage is TRBJ1-2; 7 bases map to TRBD1. Trimming took 4 bases from V and 2 from J; bases not matched to a gene: 2. The CDR3 is 13 amino acids. In germline, CDR1 is SGHRS, CDR2 YFSETQ. In DNA, the CDR3 is TGCGCCAGCAGCCAGGGACAGAACTATGGCTACACCTTC. This codes for CASSQGQNYGYTF.

This clonotype turned up a few times. V usage is TRBV15 and J usage is TRBJ2-1; 11 bases are shared with TRBD2. Germline CDR1 reads LNHNV; CDR2 reads YYDKDF (reference sequence). V shed 3 bases and J 4 bases; nucleotides not matched to a gene: 11. The CDR3 loop spans 18 amino acids. The CDR3 DNA reads as TGTGCCACCAGCAGGGCCCTAGCGGGAGGTACTTGGTACAATGAGCAGTTCTTC. Its translation: CATSRALAGGTWYNEQFF.

This clonotype appeared many times. This chain joins TRBV7-3 and TRBJ2-1, with D uncertain. The V gene lost 1 base and the J gene lost 4 bases, with 20 bases spanning the gap. CDR1 is SGHTA and CDR2 is FQGTGA in the germline V gene. There are 18 residues in the CDR3. The CDR3 nucleotides are TGTGCCAGCAGCTTAAATGGACGAGGCCTAGTCTTATACAATGAGCAGTTCTTC. The encoded protein is CASSLNGRGLVLYNEQFF.

The table lists this clonotype with many counts. V usage is TRBV4-3 and J usage is TRBJ2-3; no firm D call. V was clipped by 2 bases and J by 7 bases, with 10 bases between them. Looked up from germline, CDR1 is LGHNA and CDR2 is YSLEER. This CDR3 contains 13 residues. CDR3 sequence reads: CASSQPLHHTQYF. CDR3 nucleotide sequence: TGCGCCAGCAGCCAACCACTACATCATACGCAGTATTTT.

This clonotype was counted many times. The gene calls are TRBV7-8 and TRBJ2-5; D not resolved. Germline CDR1 SGHVS, CDR2 FQNEAQ. The CDR3 spans 12 residues. Deletions cut 2 bases from V and 4 bases from J, with 5 bases between. The CDR3: CASSLWLETQYF. In DNA, the CDR3 is TGTGCCAGCAGCTTATGGCTAGAGACCCAGTACTTC.

This clonotype was picked up many times. The rearrangement links TRBV4-1 to TRBJ2-6; 8 bases match TRBD1. The CDR3 has 18 amino acids. The germline CDR1 and CDR2 sequences are MGHRA and YSYEKL. Trimming cost V 1 base and J 0 bases; bases outside gene matches: 5. The CDR3 coding sequence is TGCGCCAGCAGCCAAGGAGGGACAGGTTTCTCTGGGGCCAACGTCCTGACTTTC. Encoded protein: CASSQGGTGFSGANVLTF.

This clonotype was counted at least ten times. The chain is built from TRBV5-5 and TRBJ2-1; TRBD1 matches 7 bases. CDR3 size: 20 residues. The germline gives CDR1 SGHKS, CDR2 YYEKEE (reference sequence). V lost 1 base to trimming and J lost 0 bases; unmatched junction nucleotides: 16. CDR3 loop: CASSLRRYTGTESSYNEQFF. The CDR3 coding sequence is TGTGCCAGCAGCTTGAGGCGTTATACCGGGACAGAAAGCTCCTACAATGAGCAGTTCTTC. Supplemented by reference TRBV5-5 and TRBJ2-1, the full variable domain reads DAGVTQSPTHLIKTRGQQVTLRCSPISGHKSVSWYQQVLGQGPQFIFQYYEKEERGRGNFPDRFSARQFPNYSSELNVNALLLGDSALYLCASSLRRYTGTESSYNEQFFGPGTRLTVL.

This clonotype was observed at least ten times. V is TRBV29-1 and J is TRBJ1-2; tentative D call: TRBD1 (5 bases). Germline CDR1 and CDR2: SQVTM and ANQGSEA. Trimming cost V 3 bases and J 5 bases, with 16 bases left between them. This CDR3 region has 14 residues. The CDR3 loop is CSVDRDREGYGYTF. The CDR3 coding sequence is TGCAGCGTTGACCGGGACCGGGAGGGGTATGGCTACACCTTC.

Many counts were recorded for this clonotype. This chain uses TRBV7-8 with TRBJ2-1; TRBD2 agrees at 8 bases. The CDR3 length is 16 residues. Germline V gives CDR1 SGHVS, CDR2 FQNEAQ. V lost 5 bases and J lost 4; bases outside the gene matches: 10. The CDR3: CASSRTSPSLYNEQFF. Here the CDR3 DNA reads TGTGCCAGCAGCAGGACTAGCCCAAGTCTTTACAATGAGCAGTTCTTC.

This clonotype was seen many times. The chain recombines TRBV4-1 with TRBJ1-1, with D unresolved. From germline, CDR1 is MGHRA and CDR2 YSYEKL. This CDR3 is built from 14 residues. Trimming took 3 bases from V and 4 from J, leaving 12 bases between them. The CDR3 DNA is TGCGCCAGCAGCCAGAAGAAGGCGGGCACTGAAGCTTTCTTT. As protein: CASSQKKAGTEAFF.

This clonotype was counted between two and nine times. The chain is built from TRBV18 and TRBJ2-5; TRBD2 aligns across 12 bases. The CDR3 is 16 amino acids. Losses at the gene ends were 0 bases for V and 5 bases for J; bases not matched to a gene: 4. Germline CDR1 is KGHSH and CDR2 is LQKENI. The CDR3 protein is CASSPPTSGRRETQYF. CDR3 nucleotide sequence: TGTGCCAGCTCACCACCGACTAGCGGGAGAAGGGAGACCCAGTACTTC.

This clonotype was detected many times. This chain uses TRBV15 with TRBJ1-4; no reliable D call. Germline CDR1 and CDR2: LNHNV and YYDKDF (reference sequence). The CDR3 spans 14 residues. The ends were cut back, 6 bases at V and 7 bases at J, with 15 bases in the middle. In DNA form, the CDR3 reads TGTGCCACCAGGCCCCGGCAAACGGGTGAAAAACTGTTTTTT. This translates into CATRPRQTGEKLFF.